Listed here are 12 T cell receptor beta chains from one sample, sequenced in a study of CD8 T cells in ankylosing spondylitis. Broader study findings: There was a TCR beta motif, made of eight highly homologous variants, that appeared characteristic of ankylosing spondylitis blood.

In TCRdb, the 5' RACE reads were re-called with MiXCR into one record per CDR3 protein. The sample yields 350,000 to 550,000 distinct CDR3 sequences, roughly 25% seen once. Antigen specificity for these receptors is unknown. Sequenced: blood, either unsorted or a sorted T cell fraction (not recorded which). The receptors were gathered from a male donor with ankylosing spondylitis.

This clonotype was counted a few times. In DNA form, the CDR3 reads TGCAGTGCTAGATCCGACAGATTGAACACTGAAGCTTTCTTT. Translation gives CSARSDRLNTEAFF. The chain couples TRBV20-1 to TRBJ1-1, with TRBD1 as a possible D gene (5 bases). Germline values: CDR1 DFQATT, CDR2 SNEGSKA (reference sequence). The V and J ends lost 2 bases and 0 bases respectively, with 10 bases between them. The CDR3 is 14 residues long.

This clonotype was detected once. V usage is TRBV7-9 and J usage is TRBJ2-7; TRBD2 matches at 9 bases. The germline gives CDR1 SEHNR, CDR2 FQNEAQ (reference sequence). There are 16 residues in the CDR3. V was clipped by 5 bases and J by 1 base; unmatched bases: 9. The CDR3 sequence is CASSPYGLAGSYEQYV. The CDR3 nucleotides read TGTGCCAGCAGCCCCTACGGGCTAGCGGGGTCCTACGAGCAGTACGTC.

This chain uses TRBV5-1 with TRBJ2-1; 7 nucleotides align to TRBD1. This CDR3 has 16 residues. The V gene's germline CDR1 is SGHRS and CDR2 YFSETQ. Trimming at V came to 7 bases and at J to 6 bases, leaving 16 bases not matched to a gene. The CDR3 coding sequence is TGCGCCAGCTATATAAGGGGAAGGGGGCGCCCCAATGAGCAGTTCTTC. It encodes CASYIRGRGRPNEQFF.

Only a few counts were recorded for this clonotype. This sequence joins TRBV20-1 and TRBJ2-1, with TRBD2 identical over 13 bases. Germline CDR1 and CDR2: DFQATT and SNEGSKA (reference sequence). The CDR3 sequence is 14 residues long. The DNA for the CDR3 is TGCAGCCCTGGACTAGCGGGAGCCTACAATGAGCAGTTCTTC. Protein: CSPGLAGAYNEQFF.

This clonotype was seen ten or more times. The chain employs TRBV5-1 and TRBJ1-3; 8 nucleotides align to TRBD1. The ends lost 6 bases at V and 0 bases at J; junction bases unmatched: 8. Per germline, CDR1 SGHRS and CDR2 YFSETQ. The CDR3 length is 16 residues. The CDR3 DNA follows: TGCGCCAGCACTCCATCGACAGGGGCCTCTGGAAACACCATATATTTT. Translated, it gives CASTPSTGASGNTIYF.

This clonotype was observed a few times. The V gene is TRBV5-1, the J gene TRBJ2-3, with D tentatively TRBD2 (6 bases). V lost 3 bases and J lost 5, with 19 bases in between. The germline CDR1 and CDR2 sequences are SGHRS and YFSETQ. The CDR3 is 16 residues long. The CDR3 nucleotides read TGCGCCAGCAGCTGGGAGGAGAGGGCCTCGGTAGATACGCAGTATTTT. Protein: CASSWEERASVDTQYF. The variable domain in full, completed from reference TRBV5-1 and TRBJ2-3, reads KAGVTQTPRYLIKTRGQQVTLSCSPISGHRSVSWYQQTPGQGLQFLFEYFSETQRNKGNFPGRFSGRQFSNSRSEMNVSTLELGDSALYLCASSWEERASVDTQYFGPGTRLTVL.

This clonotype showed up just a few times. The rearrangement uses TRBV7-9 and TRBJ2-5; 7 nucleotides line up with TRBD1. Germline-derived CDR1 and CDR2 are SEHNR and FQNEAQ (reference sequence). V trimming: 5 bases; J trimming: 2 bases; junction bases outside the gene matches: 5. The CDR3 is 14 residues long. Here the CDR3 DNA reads TGTGCCAGCAGCGACAGGGTTCAACAAGAGACCCAGTACTTC. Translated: CASSDRVQQETQYF.

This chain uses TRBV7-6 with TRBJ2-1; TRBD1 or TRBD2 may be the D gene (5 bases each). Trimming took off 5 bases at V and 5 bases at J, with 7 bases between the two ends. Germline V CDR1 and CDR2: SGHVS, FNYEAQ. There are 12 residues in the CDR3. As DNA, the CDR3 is TGTGCCAGCAGCCGAGGGGACAATGAGCAGTTCTTC. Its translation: CASSRGDNEQFF.

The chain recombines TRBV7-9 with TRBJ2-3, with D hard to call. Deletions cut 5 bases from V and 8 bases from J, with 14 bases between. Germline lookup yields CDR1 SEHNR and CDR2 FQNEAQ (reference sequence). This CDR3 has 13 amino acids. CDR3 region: CASSRGYSGTQYF. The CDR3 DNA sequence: TGTGCCAGCAGCCGAGGTTATTCCGGTACGCAGTATTTT. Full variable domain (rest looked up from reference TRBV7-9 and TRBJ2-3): DTGVSQNPRHKITKRGQNVTFRCDPISEHNRLYWYRQTLGQGPEFLTYFQNEAQLEKSRLLSDRFSAERPKGSFSTLEIQRTEQGDSAMYLCASSRGYSGTQYFGPGTRLTVL.

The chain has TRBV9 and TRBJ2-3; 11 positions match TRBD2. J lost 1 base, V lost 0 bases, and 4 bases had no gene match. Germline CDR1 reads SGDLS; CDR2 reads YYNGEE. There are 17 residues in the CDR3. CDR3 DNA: TGTGCCAGCAGCGTAGTACTAGCGGGAGCTGGCACAGATACGCAGTATTTT. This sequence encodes CASSVVLAGAGTDTQYF.

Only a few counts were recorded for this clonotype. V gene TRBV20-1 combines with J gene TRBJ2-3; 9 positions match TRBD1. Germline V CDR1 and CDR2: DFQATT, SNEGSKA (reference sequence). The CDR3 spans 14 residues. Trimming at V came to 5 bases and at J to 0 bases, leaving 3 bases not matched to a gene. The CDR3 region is CSAPTGGSTDTQYF. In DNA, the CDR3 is TGCAGTGCTCCGACAGGGGGTAGCACAGATACGCAGTATTTT.

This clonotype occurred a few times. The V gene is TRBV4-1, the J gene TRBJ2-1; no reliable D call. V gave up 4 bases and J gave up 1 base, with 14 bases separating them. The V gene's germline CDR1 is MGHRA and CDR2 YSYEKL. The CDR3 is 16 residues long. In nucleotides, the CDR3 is TGCGCCAGCAGCCCTAATGTAGGGCCTTCCTACAATGAGCAGTTCTTC. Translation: CASSPNVGPSYNEQFF.